This TCR beta chain came from a study of cytomegalovirus exposure and HLA in healthy donors (dated by TCRdb to 2016 to 2017). For the wider study: An earlier analysis of approximately 640 of the donors reported approximately 270 Gb of sequence data and some 100 million unique TCR beta sequences from some 180 million T cells. An early release covering roughly 600 HLA-typed donors comprised approximately 300 gigabases of sequencing data and roughly 86 million unique TCR sequences. Of the 300 to 450 genotyped donors, approximately 83% fell in the genetic ancestry cluster associated with self-reported Caucasian donors. The study was designed to test whether signatures of past pathogen exposure could be identified by cataloging public T cell receptors. The T cell repertoires of some 700 subjects were profiled by immunosequencing and related to cytomegalovirus serostatus. Besides the first cohort of 666 subjects, a separate validation cohort made up of roughly 120 different subjects was used. To predict cytomegalovirus infection status, the study combined high-throughput TCR immunosequencing, statistical association of individual TCRs with disease status, and machine learning. A later analysis re-examined previously published TCR beta repertoires from just over 650 donors and added high-resolution HLA genotyping to investigate patterns of TCR occurrence. Rather than using new phenotypic data, the later analysis identified candidate immune exposures from TCR beta sequences and from how often those sequences occurred across donors. An earlier analysis of approximately 500 of the donors applied high-throughput TCR beta sequencing to assess whether each TCR beta V gene segment acted as functional or pseudogenic. Donor age, sex, ethnicity and CMV serostatus were compiled together with the repertoire data. In a later genetic analysis, genome-wide SNP genotypes for about 60% of the 666 donors were used, and that subset was treated as a discovery cohort. All discovery cohort repertoires had been generated using a single sequencing platform. HLA typing covered class I and class II loci at four-digit resolution. The number of typed donors differed by locus: 629-630 for A, B, C, DRB1 and DQB1; 500 to 550 for DQA1; 606 for DPA1; and 400 to 480 for DPB1. Roughly five DR-DQ haplotypes were handled as single units for association and clustering, since linkage in the cohort was strong. Among about 400 genotyped donors of the cohort, an average of about 240,000 unique TCR beta nucleotide sequences was sequenced per donor, of which approximately 18% were non-productive. Paper-wide results and their limitations: According to a later analysis, TCR association rates differed among HLA loci, with DRB1 alleles showing the most associated TCRs and HLA-C alleles showing the fewest. Roughly uniform sequencing depth across donors was assumed in presence/absence analyses, although this assumption may not hold. According to a later analysis, parvovirus B19, influenza, CMV and Epstein-Barr virus appeared linked to several top co-occurrence clusters. Linkage disequilibrium might explain the correlated functional status among segregating V segments, but an unknown experimental factor could not be ruled out. HLA typing was unavailable for some donors at each locus, so association tests used only the typed subset. A cluster of highly shared sequence variants was judged likely to be a technical artifact of the sequencing pipeline. Only TCR beta chains were sequenced in this cohort, and the absence of alpha or paired-chain data limited detectable features. In an earlier analysis of 587 of the donors, most TCR beta V segments appeared in productive rearrangements about 90% or about 30% of the time, broadly matching IMGT annotations. According to a later analysis, most CMV-associated TCR beta chains appeared to be HLA-restricted, and the HLA associations seemed to be driven largely by CMV exposure. A later analysis found that HLA-associated TCR beta chains were more clonally expanded and had lower generation probabilities than equally common non-associated chains. Cytomegalovirus status was reported to be diagnosed by the classifier with high specificity and sensitivity in both the original and validation cohorts. A later analysis associated approximately 17,000 TCR beta sequences with specific HLA alleles at a false discovery rate of 0.05. An association between a missense DCLRE1C variant and V-gene and J-gene trimming of TCR beta chains was found in a later genetic analysis and replicated in an independent cohort. The earlier analysis of almost 600 of the donors excluded fewer than 20 rarely observed V segments, including chromosome 9 orphons, because counts were too low. Three of the identified cytomegalovirus-associated TCR beta chains were confirmed in vitro to be specific for cytomegalovirus antigens. In the study, some 160 TCR beta chains were listed as associated with cytomegalovirus. Strong co-occurrence of HLA alleles, especially DR and DQ, made assigning TCR associations to individual alleles difficult. A further reported finding was that TCR beta sequences accurately predicted the HLA-A and HLA-B alleles for most subjects in the first cohort. Because the 87-base-pair reads could not distinguish some IMGT-functional V segments, including TRBV6-2 and TRBV6-3, those segments were excluded. CMV serostatus was the only immune exposure information available for the cohort. A later genetic analysis reported fewer N-insertions in productive TCRs among donors in an Asian-associated ancestry cluster than the roughly 700-donor mean. It was suggested by the authors that the approach could potentially be generalized to other disease states and immunological phenotypes. While some public TCRs were present in many individuals, most TCR sequences turned up only very rarely across donors.

Comments on this clone: What this receptor recognizes is not known. Base qualities are not recorded, but no much larger clone differs from it by a single base.

For this chain, trimming is 6 bases at the V end and 8 bases at the J end, and the number of junction bases without a gene match is 7. CDR1 SGHVS and CDR2 FQNEAQ are derived from the germline V gene. Including the terminal cysteine and phenylalanine, the CDR3 comprises 14 residues. Only CDR3 DNA remains: 42 bases, in frame from the first base. The cohort was made up of approximately 670 healthy bone marrow donors. At the time of sampling, all cohort members were nominally healthy, though unrecorded immune exposures were likely present. CMV serostatus was positive for more than 250 and negative for about half of the roughly 700 cohort members, and was not recorded for this donor. Each donor provided a peripheral blood sample, and peripheral blood mononuclear cells were used for TCR beta sequencing. The Qiagen DNeasy Blood Extraction Kit was used to extract genomic DNA from the blood cell samples. The method behind the library was the immunoSEQ multiplex PCR assay. A mixture of 60 forward primers for TCR Vbeta segments and 13 reverse primers for TCR Jbeta segments was used in the multiplex PCR. The CDR3 region of rearranged TCR beta genes was amplified from genomic DNA by a multiplex PCR assay. On the Illumina HiSeq System, the amplified TCR beta libraries were sequenced as 87-base-pair reads. The original methods were these. Across the roughly 670 repertoires, a later analysis counted 78 million or so unique TCR beta chains, around 11 million of which were shared by at least two donors. Raw reads were error-corrected and collapsed into unique sequences by a nearest-neighbor algorithm in which closely related sequences were merged to remove PCR and sequencing errors. CDR3 sequences were aligned to IMGT reference sequences to assign V, D and J gene segments. For a sequence to be retained, a match of at least six nucleotides to both a V gene segment and a J gene segment was required. Rearrangements were classified as productive when the CDR3 lacked stop codons and remained in frame with V and J, and all other rearrangements were classified as non-productive. Following IMGT convention, CDR3 was defined as the stretch from the second conserved V-encoded cysteine to the conserved J-encoded phenylalanine. In an earlier analysis of some 550 of the donors, sequences lacking an unambiguous match to a single V gene segment were excluded. In an earlier analysis of approximately 560 of the donors, a V segment was called functional when productive rearrangements were above 56.7%, and segregating when the standard deviation between donors exceeded 5%. To diagnose cytomegalovirus status from the catalog of TCR beta chain sequences, a statistical classification framework was built. In a later analysis, V and J genes were assigned by comparing TCR nucleotide sequences against IMGT/GENE-DB human TR gene sequences. In a later analysis, CDR3 sequences and most-parsimonious VDJ recombination scenarios were assigned using the TCRdist pipeline. In a later analysis, every TCR beta chain was defined by the combination of its CDR3 amino acid sequence and its V-gene family, and reads without a unique V-gene family were dropped. In a later analysis, some 600 highly shared, low-generation-probability nucleotide sequences were removed to address suspected cross-contamination and a sequencing artifact. A later analysis calculated a clonal expansion index for each public chain from normalized within-repertoire ranks of inferred template counts. A later analysis computed generation probabilities with a VDJ recombination model fitted to out-of-frame rearrangements, and checked the results against IGoR. A later analysis scored TCR-TCR, TCR-HLA and TCR-CMV co-occurrence with hypergeometric tests, applying a repertoire-size bias correction to TCR pairs. To estimate false discovery rates, a later analysis permuted the HLA or CMV assignments 20 times. In a later analysis, co-occurring TCRs were grouped using DBSCAN, with TCRdist sequence similarity added in when clustering inside HLA-allele-positive subsets. Repertoires with fewer than 30,000 or more than 120,000 public chains, plus five repertoires with anomalous nucleotide sharing, were excluded from co-occurrence clustering. TCRdb took this table from immuneACCESS and kept in-frame rearrangements with V and J called. Such tables lack part of the clones; where checked against another copy, unresolved V genes explain under half of the gap, and the rest is unexplained. V and J calls and clone size are as listed in that table; D and trimming were resolved from the DNA. In all, the sample holds about 59,000 clones, and around 83% of those were seen once. 1.6% of the sample lies in the top ten.

This receptor was obtained from a human donor in good health. The rearranged chain carries TRBV7-8 and TRBJ1-4, with 9 bases matching TRBD1. The sequenced material came from PBMCs. The nucleotides read TGTGCCAGCAGACCCACAGGGGGCAGGGAAAAACTGTTTTTT. This sequence encodes CASRPTGGREKLFF.